Below, 19 T cell receptor beta chains from the same sample are listed, as sequenced in a study of T cell responses to AZD1222 COVID-19 vaccine. Measured with immunoSEQ multiplex PCR; TCRdb has only the in-frame clones, and not every one. The table lists roughly 150,000 clones, 90% of them singletons, with under 2% in the top ten. Here the sequenced sample was peripheral blood, taken 28 days after the second AZD1222 dose. The origin of the receptors is an adult who received the AZD1222 COVID-19 vaccine.

The gene calls are TRBV29-1 and TRBJ2-7, with 11 bases identical to TRBD2. Losses at the gene ends were 6 bases for V and 0 bases for J; bases not matched to a gene: 4. This CDR3 region has 14 residues. CDR1 is SQVTM and CDR2 is ANQGSEA in the germline V gene. The CDR3 DNA sequence: TGCAGCGTGGGGACTAGCGGCCACTCCTACGAGCAGTACTTC. This gives the protein CSVGTSGHSYEQYF.

The chain links TRBV28 to TRBJ2-1; TRBD2 matches at 10 bases. There are 13 residues in the CDR3. Germline values: CDR1 MDHEN, CDR2 SYDVKM. Trimming at V came to 5 bases and at J to 8 bases, leaving 3 bases not matched to a gene. This chain's CDR3 is CASSPSGSDEQFF. The DNA of the CDR3 is TGTGCCAGCAGTCCTAGCGGGAGCGATGAGCAGTTCTTC.

The rearrangement uses TRBV12-3 or TRBV12-4 and TRBJ2-4; tentatively, D is TRBD1 (5 bases). V lost 1 base, J lost 9 bases, and 7 bases lay in between. The CDR3 is made up of 12 amino acids. In DNA, the CDR3 is TGTGCCAGCAGTTTAGGCCAGGGCATTCAGTACTTC. Translated, it gives CASSLGQGIQYF.

V is TRBV6-6 and J is TRBJ2-5, with TRBD1 matching over 8 bases. The trim removed 6 bases at V and 4 bases at J, leaving 7 bases unmatched. The CDR3 loop spans 14 amino acids. The germline V gene has CDR1 MNHNY and CDR2 SVGAGI (reference sequence). The CDR3 DNA sequence: TGTGCCAGCAGCAAGGACAGGGTACTAGAGACCCAGTACTTC. Its translation: CASSKDRVLETQYF.

The chain uses TRBV19 and TRBJ1-2; D remains unclear. With 3 bases removed from V and 8 bases from J, the gap between germline ends came to 16 bases. This CDR3 region has 14 residues. The germline gives CDR1 LNHDA, CDR2 SQIVND (reference sequence). DNA of the CDR3: TGTGCCAGTAGTATCGAGGGCCGCCGGAAGGGCTACACCTTC. Amino acids: CASSIEGRRKGYTF. Based on the CDR3 plus reference TRBV19 and TRBJ1-2, the full variable domain is DGGITQSPKYLFRKEGQNVTLSCEQNLNHDAMYWYRQDPGQGLRLIYYSQIVNDFQKGDIAEGYSVSREKKESFPLTVTSAQKNPTAFYLCASSIEGRRKGYTFGSGTRLTVV.

The chain has TRBV19 and TRBJ1-2, with D hard to call. Germline CDR1 and CDR2: LNHDA and SQIVND (reference sequence). CDR3 length: 14 amino acids. V was clipped by 4 bases and J by 5 bases, with 14 bases between them. For the CDR3, the DNA is TGTGCCAGTAGTAAAGGGCGTTCTGTGTATGGCTACACCTTC. The encoded protein is CASSKGRSVYGYTF.

The V call is TRBV6-2 or TRBV6-3, the J call TRBJ2-2; 9 positions match TRBD2. This CDR3 is built from 15 residues. V lost 3 bases and J lost 5; bases outside the gene matches: 4. Germline V gene sequence: CDR1 MNHEY, CDR2 SVGEGT. The DNA for the CDR3 is TGTGCCAGCAGTTATGGGCTAGCGGGAACCGGGGAGCTGTTTTTT. Protein: CASSYGLAGTGELFF.

This chain joins TRBV11-3 and TRBJ2-1; TRBD2 matches 8 bases. The CDR3 length is 15 residues. The V gene's germline CDR1 is SGHNT and CDR2 YENEEA. The ends lost 0 bases at V and 4 bases at J; junction bases unmatched: 2. The chain's CDR3 is CASSLESGGYNEQFF. The CDR3 nucleotides are TGTGCCAGCAGCTTAGAGAGCGGGGGATACAATGAGCAGTTCTTC.

The chain recombines TRBV28 with TRBJ1-5; D perhaps matches TRBD1 (6 bases). Trimming cost V 3 bases and J 0 bases, with 9 bases left between them. The CDR3 is made up of 15 amino acids. The germline V gene encodes CDR1 MDHEN and CDR2 SYDVKM. The CDR3 DNA follows: TGTGCCAGCAGTTTGGGGGCTTATAGCAATCAGCCCCAGCATTTT. Amino acids: CASSLGAYSNQPQHF.

The chain carries TRBV5-1 and TRBJ2-2; possible D gene TRBD1, 6 bases. Germline lookup yields CDR1 SGHRS and CDR2 YFSETQ. The CDR3 consists of 16 residues. Trimming shortened V by 4 bases and J by 3 bases, and 16 bases separated the two germline ends. In DNA, the CDR3 is TGCGCCAGCAGCCCGGGACAAGGGCAACACACCGGGGAGCTGTTTTTT. It encodes CASSPGQGQHTGELFF.

V and J are TRBV5-4 and TRBJ2-3; TRBD2 agrees at 8 bases. The CDR3 totals 16 residues. Trimming cost V 1 base and J 4 bases; bases outside gene matches: 8. Germline CDR1 and CDR2: SGHNT and YYREEE (reference sequence). The CDR3 region is CASSLTSGGGADTQYF. The CDR3 DNA sequence: TGTGCCAGCAGCTTGACTAGCGGAGGGGGAGCAGATACGCAGTATTTT.

The chain carries TRBV15 and TRBJ2-1; D uncertain. Trimming removed 0 bases from V and 6 bases from J, with 15 bases in between. Germline V gene data show CDR1 as LNHNV and CDR2 as YYDKDF (reference sequence). The CDR3 consists of 16 residues. Written as DNA, the CDR3 is TGTGCCACCAGCAGAGATCGGCAGCGAAGAGGCAATGAGCAGTTCTTC. Translation: CATSRDRQRRGNEQFF.

The gene calls are TRBV2 and TRBJ1-3; D ambiguous. The CDR3 is 14 amino acids. Germline-derived CDR1 and CDR2 are SNHLY and FYNNEI. The ends were cut back, 2 bases at V and 4 bases at J, with 9 bases in the middle. CDR3 amino acids: CASSEWQEGNTIYF. The CDR3 DNA is TGTGCCAGCAGTGAATGGCAGGAGGGAAACACCATATATTTT.

The genes are TRBV27 and TRBJ1-5, with 7 bases fitting TRBD1. This CDR3 region has 13 residues. V lost 6 bases to trimming and J lost 4 bases; unmatched junction nucleotides: 3. Germline V gene lookup returns CDR1 MNHEY and CDR2 SMNVEV (reference sequence). CDR3 nucleotide sequence: TGTGCCAGCAGCCAGGGACAGAATCAGCCCCAGCATTTT. Its translation: CASSQGQNQPQHF.

The gene calls are TRBV29-1 and TRBJ2-3; D ambiguous. Germline V lookup: CDR1 SQVTM, CDR2 ANQGSEA. The CDR3 spans 11 residues. V lost 6 bases and J lost 3, with 7 bases in between. This chain's CDR3 is CSVLPTDTQYF. CDR3 nucleotide sequence: TGCAGCGTCCTACCAACAGATACGCAGTATTTT.

This chain links TRBV11-3 with TRBJ2-2; D possibly uses TRBD1 or TRBD2 (5 bases each). CDR3 size: 13 residues. In germline, CDR1 is SGHNT, CDR2 YENEEA. V lost 3 bases and J 3 bases, leaving 5 bases between the germline ends. The CDR3 region is CASSLGDTGELFF. In nucleotides, the CDR3 is TGTGCCAGCAGCTTGGGGGACACCGGGGAGCTGTTTTTT.

The chain joins TRBV29-1 to TRBJ1-3; D perhaps matches TRBD1 (6 bases). Between the trimmed V and J ends, which lost 7 bases and 1 base, there was a span of 20 bases. Germline CDR1 reads SQVTM; CDR2 reads ANQGSEA. CDR3 length: 16 amino acids. This chain's CDR3 is CSASHRAALSGNTIYF. In DNA, the CDR3 is TGCAGCGCGAGTCACAGGGCAGCCCTATCTGGAAACACCATATATTTT.

The chain carries TRBV25-1 and TRBJ1-4; D is possibly TRBD1 (6 bases). The V and J ends lost 3 bases and 8 bases respectively, with 19 bases between them. From germline, CDR1 is MGHDK and CDR2 SYGVNS. The CDR3 spans 16 residues. The CDR3 spells CASSDWITEGDEKLFF. In DNA form, the CDR3 reads TGTGCCAGCAGTGATTGGATAACCGAGGGGGACGAAAAACTGTTTTTT.

This clone was picked up a small number of times. The chain carries TRBV29-1 and TRBJ1-5; D gene ambiguous. The V and J ends lost 4 bases and 5 bases respectively, with 15 bases between them. The CDR3 covers 14 residues. Germline CDR1 reads SQVTM; CDR2 reads ANQGSEA. CDR3 nucleotides: TGCAGCGTTGCGATGTCGGGAAAGGATCAGCCCCAGCATTTT. Protein sequence: CSVAMSGKDQPQHF.